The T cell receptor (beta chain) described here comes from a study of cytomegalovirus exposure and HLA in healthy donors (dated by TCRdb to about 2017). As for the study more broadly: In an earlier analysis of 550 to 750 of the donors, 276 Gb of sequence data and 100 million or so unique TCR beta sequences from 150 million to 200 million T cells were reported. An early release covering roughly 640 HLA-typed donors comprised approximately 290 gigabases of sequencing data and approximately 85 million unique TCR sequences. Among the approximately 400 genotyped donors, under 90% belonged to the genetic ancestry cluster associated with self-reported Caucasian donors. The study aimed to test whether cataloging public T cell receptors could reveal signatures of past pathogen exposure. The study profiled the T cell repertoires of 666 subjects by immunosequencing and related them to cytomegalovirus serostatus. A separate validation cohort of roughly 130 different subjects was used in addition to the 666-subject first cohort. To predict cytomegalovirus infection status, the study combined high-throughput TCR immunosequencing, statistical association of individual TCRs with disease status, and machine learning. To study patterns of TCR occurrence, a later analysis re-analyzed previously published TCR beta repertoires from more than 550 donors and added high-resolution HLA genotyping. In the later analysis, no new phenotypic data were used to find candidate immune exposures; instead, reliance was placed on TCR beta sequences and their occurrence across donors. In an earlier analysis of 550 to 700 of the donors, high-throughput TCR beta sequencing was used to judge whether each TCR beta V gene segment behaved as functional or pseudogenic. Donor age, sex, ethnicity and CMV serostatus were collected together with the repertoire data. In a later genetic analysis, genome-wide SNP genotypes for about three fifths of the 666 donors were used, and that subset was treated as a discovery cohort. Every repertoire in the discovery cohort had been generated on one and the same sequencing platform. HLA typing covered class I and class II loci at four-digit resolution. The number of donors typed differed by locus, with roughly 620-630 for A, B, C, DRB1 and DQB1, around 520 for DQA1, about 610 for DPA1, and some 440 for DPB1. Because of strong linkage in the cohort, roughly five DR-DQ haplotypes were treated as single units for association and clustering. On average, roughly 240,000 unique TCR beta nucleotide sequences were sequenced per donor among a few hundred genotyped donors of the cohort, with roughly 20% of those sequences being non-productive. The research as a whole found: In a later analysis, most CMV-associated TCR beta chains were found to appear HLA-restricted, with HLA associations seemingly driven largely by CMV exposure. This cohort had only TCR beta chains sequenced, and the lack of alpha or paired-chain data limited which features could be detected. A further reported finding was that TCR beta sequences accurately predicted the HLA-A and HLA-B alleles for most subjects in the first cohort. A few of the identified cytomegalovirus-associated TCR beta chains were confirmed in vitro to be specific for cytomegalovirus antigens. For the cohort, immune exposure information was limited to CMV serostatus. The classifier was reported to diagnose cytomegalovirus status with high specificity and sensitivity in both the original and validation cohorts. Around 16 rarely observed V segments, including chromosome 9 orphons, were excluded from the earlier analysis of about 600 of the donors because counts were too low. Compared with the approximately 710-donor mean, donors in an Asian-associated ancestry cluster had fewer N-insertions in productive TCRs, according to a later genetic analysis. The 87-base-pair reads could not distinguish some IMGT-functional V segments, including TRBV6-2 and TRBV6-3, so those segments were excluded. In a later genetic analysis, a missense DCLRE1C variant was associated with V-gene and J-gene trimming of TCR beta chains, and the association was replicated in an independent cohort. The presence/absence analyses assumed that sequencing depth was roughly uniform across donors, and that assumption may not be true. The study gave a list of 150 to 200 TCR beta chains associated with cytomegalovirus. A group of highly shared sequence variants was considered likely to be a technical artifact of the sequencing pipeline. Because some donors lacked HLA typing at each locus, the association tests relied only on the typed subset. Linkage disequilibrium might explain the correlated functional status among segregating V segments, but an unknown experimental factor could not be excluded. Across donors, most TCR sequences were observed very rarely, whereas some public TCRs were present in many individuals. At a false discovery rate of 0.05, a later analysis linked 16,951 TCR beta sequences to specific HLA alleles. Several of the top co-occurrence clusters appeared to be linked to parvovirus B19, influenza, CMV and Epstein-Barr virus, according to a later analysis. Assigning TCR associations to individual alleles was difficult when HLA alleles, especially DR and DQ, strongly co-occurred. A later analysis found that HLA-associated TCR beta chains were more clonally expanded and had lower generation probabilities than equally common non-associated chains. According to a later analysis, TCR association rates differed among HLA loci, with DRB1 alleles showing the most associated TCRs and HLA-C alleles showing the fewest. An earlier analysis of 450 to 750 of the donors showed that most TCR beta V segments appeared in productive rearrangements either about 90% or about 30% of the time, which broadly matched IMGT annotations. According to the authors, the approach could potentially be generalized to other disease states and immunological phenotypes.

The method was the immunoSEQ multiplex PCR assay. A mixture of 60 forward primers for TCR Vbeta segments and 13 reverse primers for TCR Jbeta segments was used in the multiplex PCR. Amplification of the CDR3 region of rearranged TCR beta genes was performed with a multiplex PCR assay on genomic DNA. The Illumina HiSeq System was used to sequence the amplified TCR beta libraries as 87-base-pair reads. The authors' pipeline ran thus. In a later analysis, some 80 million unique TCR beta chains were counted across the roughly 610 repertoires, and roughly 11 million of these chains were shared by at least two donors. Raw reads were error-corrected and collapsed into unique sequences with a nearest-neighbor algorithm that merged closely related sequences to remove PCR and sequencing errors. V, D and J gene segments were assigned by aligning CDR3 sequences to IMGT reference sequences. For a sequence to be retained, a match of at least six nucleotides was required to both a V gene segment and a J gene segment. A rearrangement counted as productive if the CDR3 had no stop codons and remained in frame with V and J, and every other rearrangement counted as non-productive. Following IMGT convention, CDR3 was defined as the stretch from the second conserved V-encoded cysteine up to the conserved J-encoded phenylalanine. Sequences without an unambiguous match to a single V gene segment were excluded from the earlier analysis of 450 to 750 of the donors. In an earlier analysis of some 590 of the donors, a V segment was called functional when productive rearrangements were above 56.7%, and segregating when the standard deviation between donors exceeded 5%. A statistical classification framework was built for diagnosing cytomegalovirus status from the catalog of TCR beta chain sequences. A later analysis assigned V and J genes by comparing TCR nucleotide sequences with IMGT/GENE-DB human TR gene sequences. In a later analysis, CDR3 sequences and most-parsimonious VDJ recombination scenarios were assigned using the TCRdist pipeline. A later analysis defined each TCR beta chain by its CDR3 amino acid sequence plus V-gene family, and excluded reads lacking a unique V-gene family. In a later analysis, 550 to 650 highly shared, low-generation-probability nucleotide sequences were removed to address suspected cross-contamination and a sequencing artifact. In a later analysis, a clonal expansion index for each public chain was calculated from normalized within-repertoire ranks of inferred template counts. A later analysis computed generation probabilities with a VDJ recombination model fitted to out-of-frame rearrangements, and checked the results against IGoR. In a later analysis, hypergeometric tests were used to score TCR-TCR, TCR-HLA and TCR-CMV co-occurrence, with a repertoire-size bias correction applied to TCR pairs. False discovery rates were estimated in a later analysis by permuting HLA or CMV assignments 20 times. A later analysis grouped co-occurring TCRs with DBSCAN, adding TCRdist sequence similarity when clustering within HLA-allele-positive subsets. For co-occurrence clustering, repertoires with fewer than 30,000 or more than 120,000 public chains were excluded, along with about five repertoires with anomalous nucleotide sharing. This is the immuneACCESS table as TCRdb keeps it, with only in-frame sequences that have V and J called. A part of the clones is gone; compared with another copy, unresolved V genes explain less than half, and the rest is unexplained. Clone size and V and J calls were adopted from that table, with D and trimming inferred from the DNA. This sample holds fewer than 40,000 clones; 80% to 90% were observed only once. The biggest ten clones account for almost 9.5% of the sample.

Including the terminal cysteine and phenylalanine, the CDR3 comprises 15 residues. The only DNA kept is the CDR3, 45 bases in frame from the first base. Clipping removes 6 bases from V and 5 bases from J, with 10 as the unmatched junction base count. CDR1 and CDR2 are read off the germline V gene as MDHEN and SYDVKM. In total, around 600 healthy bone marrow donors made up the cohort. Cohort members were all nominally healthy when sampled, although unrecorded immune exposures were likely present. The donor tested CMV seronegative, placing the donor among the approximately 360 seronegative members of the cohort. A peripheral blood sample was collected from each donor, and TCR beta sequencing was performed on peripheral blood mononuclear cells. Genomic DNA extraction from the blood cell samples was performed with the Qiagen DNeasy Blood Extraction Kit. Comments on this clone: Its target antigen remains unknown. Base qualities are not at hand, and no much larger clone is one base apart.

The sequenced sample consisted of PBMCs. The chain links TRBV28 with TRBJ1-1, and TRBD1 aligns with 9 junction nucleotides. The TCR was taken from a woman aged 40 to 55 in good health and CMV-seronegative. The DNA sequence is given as TGTGCCAGCAGAGCCCCCGGGACAGGGAGGACTGAAGCTTTCTTT. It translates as CASRAPGTGRTEAFF.